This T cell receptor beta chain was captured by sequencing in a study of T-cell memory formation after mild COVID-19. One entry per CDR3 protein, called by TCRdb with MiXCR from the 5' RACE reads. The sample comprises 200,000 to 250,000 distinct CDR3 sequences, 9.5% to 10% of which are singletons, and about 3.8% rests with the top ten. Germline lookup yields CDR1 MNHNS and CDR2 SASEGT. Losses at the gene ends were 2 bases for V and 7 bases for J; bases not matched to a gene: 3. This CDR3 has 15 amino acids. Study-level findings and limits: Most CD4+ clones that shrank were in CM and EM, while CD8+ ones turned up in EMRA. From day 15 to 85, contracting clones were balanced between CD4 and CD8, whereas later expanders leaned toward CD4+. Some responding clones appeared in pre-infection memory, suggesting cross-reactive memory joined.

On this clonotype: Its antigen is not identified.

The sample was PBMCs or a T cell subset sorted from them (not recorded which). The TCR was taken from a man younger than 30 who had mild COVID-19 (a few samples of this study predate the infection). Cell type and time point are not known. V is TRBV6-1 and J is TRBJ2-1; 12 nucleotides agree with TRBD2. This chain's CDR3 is CASSELAGGPNEQFF. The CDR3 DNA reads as TGTGCCAGCAGTGAACTAGCGGGGGGGCCGAATGAGCAGTTCTTC.